The 7 T cell receptor beta chains presented below share a single source sample, sequenced in a study of T cells in Graves' hyperthyroidism and ophthalmopathy. RNA transcripts provided the source from which TCR beta CDR3 regions were amplified. The study used the HTBI primer set for a first-round RT-PCR of the TCR CDR3. TCRdb reprocessed the multiplex PCR reads with MiXCR, giving one entry per CDR3 protein. The data show around 600,000 distinct CDR3 sequences, with approximately 15% seen just once and roughly 3.4% held by the top ten. Sequenced: blood. Receptor source: a middle-aged woman with Graves' ophthalmopathy.

This clonotype was seen repeatedly, ten times or more. This chain joins TRBV3-1 and TRBJ1-5, with unresolved D. The CDR3 has 14 residues. With 3 bases removed from V and 2 bases from J, the gap between germline ends came to 8 bases. Germline assignment: CDR1 LGHDT and CDR2 YNNKEL (reference sequence). The CDR3, as DNA: TGTGCCAGCAGCCACAGCGGAGGCAATCAGCCCCAGCATTTT. This codes for CASSHSGGNQPQHF.

This clonotype showed up many times. The gene calls are TRBV7-2 and TRBJ2-7; D is possibly TRBD2 (6 bases). The ends were cut back, 1 base at V and 3 bases at J, with 13 bases in the middle. The CDR3 has 15 residues. Germline loops: CDR1 SGHTA, CDR2 FQGNSA. The CDR3 DNA reads TGTGCCAGCAGCTTAGGTGGAGGGATTAGCTACGAGCAGTACTTC. Its protein product is CASSLGGGISYEQYF.

The CDR3 bases are TGTGCCACCCCCCGGACAGCATTTTATGGCTACACCTTC. It is translated as CATPRTAFYGYTF. This chain uses TRBV30 with TRBJ1-2; D possibly corresponds to TRBD1 (6 bases). The CDR3 sequence is 13 residues long. Trimming removed 8 bases at V and 5 bases at J, with 18 bases between. Germline CDR1 and CDR2: GTSNPN and SVGIG (reference sequence).

This clonotype appeared many times. V is TRBV7-2 and J is TRBJ2-7; maybe TRBD2 (5 bases). The CDR3 totals 20 residues. Germline CDR1 SGHTA, CDR2 FQGNSA. V shed 2 bases and J shed 3 bases, with 29 bases lying between them. Here the CDR3 reads CASSLLIRVLTRSRGYEQYF. DNA of the CDR3: TGTGCCAGCAGCTTATTGATTCGGGTTCTCACAAGGAGTCGGGGCTACGAGCAGTACTTC.

The chain has TRBV5-6 and TRBJ2-3; TRBD2 is a possible D gene (6 bases). Between the trimmed V and J ends, which lost 6 bases and 0 bases, there was a span of 14 bases. The CDR3 has 15 amino acids. Germline CDR1 reads SGHDT; CDR2 reads YYEEEE. The CDR3 spells CASNPKAGSTDTQYF. The CDR3 nucleotides are TGTGCCAGCAACCCGAAGGCGGGAAGCACAGATACGCAGTATTTT.

The sample holds many counts of this clonotype. V is TRBV11-2 and J is TRBJ2-7; 7 bases match TRBD2. The CDR3 runs 17 residues. Germline assignment: CDR1 SGHAT and CDR2 FQNNGV. V gave up 1 base and J gave up 3 bases; unmatched junction bases: 12. The CDR3 DNA reads as TGTGCCAGCAGCTTAGGTAATGTCGCTAGCGGAAACTACGAGCAGTACTTC. Translating it yields CASSLGNVASGNYEQYF.

The table lists this clonotype with many counts. The chain has TRBV20-1 and TRBJ2-5, with a tentative D call TRBD2 (5 bases). Germline CDR1 DFQATT, CDR2 SNEGSKA (reference sequence). Trimming shortened V by 3 bases and J by 5 bases, and 13 bases separated the two germline ends. The CDR3 is 13 amino acids. The DNA of the CDR3 is TGCAGTGCTAGTTCGACGGGGTGGGAGACCCAGTACTTC. This sequence encodes CSASSTGWETQYF.